The T cell receptor beta chain described here comes from a study of blood T cell repertoires in COVID-19. Whole-study context: Sites across the United States, Italy and Spain contributed samples from acute and convalescent COVID-19. Sources were T cells, B-cell-depleted T cells, or PBMCs; the material itself was cDNA or gDNA.

Authors' analysis steps: From reference gene primer amplification, estimates of nucleated cell counts were derived. TCRdb keeps only in-frame clones here, not all; method: immunoSEQ multiplex PCR. The V and J calls and clone size are taken from that table; D and trimming were inferred from the DNA. The table lists over 150,000 clones, 60% to 85% of them singletons, with around 1.5% in the top ten. The TCR comes from an elderly man with acute or convalescent COVID-19. The sequenced sample was peripheral blood.

As DNA, the CDR3 is TGTGCCTGTGCGACAGGCGGTCTTGTGGCTTTCTTT. This gives the protein CACATGGLVAFF. The chain recombines TRBV30 with TRBJ1-1, with D possibly matching TRBD1 (6 bases). There are 12 residues in the CDR3. Deletions cut 6 bases from V and 11 bases from J, with 19 bases between. Looked up from germline, CDR1 is GTSNPN and CDR2 is SVGIG (reference sequence).